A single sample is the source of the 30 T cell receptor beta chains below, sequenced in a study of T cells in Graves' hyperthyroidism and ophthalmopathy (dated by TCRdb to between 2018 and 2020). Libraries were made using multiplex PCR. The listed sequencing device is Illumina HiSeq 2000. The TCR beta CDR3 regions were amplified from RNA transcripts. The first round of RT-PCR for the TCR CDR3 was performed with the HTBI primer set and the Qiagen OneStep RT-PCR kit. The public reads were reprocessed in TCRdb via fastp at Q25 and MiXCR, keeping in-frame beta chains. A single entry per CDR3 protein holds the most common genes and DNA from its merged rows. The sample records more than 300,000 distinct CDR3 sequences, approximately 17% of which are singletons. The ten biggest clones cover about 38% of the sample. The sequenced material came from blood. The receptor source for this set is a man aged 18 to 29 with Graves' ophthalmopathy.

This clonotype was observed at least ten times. CDR3 protein: CASSSGGDDTEAFF. The DNA for the CDR3 is TGCGCCAGCAGTTCTGGGGGGGACGACACTGAAGCTTTCTTT. The rearrangement links TRBV5-1 to TRBJ1-1, with D possibly being TRBD1 (5 bases). The CDR3 runs 14 residues. V was cut by 5 bases and J by 3 bases, with 14 bases left in between. The germline V gene has CDR1 SGHRS and CDR2 YFSETQ.

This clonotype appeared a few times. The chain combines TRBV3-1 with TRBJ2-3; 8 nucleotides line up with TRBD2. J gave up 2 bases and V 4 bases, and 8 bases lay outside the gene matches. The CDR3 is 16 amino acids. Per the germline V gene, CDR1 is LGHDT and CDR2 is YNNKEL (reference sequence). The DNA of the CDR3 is TGTGCCAGCAGCCGAGAGACTAGCGAGTCCACAGATACGCAGTATTTT. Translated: CASSRETSESTDTQYF.

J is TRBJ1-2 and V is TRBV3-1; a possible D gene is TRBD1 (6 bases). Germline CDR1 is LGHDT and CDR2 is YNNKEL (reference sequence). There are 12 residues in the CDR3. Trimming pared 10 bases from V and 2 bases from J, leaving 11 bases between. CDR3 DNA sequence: TGTGCCAACAGGCAGGGGAACTATGGCTACACCTTC. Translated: CANRQGNYGYTF.

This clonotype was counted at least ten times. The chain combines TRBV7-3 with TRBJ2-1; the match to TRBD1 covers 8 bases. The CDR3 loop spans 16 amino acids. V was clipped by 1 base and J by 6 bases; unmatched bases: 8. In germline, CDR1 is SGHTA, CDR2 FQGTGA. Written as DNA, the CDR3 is TGTGCCAGCAGCTTAATGGACAGGGAACACAGCAATGAGCAGTTCTTC. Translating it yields CASSLMDREHSNEQFF.

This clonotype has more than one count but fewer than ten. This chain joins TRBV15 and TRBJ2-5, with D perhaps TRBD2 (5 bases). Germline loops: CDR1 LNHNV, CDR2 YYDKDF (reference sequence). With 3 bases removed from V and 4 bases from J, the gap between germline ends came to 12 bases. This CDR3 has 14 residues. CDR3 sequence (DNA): TGTGCCACCAGCAGCCCTGGGGAGAGAGAGACCCAGTACTTC. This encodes CATSSPGERETQYF.

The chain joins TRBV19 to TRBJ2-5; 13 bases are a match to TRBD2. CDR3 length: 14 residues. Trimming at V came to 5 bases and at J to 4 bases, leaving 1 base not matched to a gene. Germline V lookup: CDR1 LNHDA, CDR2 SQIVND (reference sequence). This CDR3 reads CASSRLAGGETQYF. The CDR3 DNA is TGTGCCAGTAGTCGACTAGCGGGGGGAGAGACCCAGTACTTC.

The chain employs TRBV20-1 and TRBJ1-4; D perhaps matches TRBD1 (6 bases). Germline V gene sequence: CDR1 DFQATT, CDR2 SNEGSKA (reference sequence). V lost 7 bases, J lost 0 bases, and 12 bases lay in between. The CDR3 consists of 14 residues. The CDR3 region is CSGRWGPTNEKLFF. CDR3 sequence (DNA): TGCAGTGGACGTTGGGGGCCAACTAATGAAAAACTGTTTTTT.

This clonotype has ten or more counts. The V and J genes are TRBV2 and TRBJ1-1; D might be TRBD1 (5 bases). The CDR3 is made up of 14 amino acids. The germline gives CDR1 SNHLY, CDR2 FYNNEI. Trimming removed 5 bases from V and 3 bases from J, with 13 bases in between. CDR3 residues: CASSPTVVDTEAFF. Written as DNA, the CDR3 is TGTGCCAGCAGTCCGACAGTGGTGGACACTGAAGCTTTCTTT.

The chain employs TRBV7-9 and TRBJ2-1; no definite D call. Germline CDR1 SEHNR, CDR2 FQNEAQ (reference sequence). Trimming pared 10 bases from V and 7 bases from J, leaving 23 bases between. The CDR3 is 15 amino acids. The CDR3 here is CANNPGPSNKNEQFF. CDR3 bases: TGTGCCAACAATCCGGGCCCTTCTAACAAGAATGAGCAGTTCTTC.

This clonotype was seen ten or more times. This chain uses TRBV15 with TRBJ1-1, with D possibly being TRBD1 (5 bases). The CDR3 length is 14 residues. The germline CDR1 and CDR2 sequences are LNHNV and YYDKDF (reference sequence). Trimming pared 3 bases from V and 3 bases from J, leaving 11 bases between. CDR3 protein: CATSRGDGYTEAFF. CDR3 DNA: TGTGCCACCAGCAGGGGGGACGGATACACTGAAGCTTTCTTT.

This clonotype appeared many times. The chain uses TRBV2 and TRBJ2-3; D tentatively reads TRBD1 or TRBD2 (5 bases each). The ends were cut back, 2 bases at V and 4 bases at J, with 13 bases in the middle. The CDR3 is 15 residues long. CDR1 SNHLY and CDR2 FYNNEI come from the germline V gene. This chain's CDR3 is CASSEWGIHADTQYF. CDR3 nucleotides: TGTGCCAGCAGTGAATGGGGGATACACGCAGATACGCAGTATTTT.

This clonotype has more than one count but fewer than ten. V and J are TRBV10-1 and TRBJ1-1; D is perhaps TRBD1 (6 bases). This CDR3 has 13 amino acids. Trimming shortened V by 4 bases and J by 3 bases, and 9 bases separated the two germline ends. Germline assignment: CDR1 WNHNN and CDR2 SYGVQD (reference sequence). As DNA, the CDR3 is TGCGCCAGCAGTGTTAACAGGGACACTGAAGCTTTCTTT. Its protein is CASSVNRDTEAFF.

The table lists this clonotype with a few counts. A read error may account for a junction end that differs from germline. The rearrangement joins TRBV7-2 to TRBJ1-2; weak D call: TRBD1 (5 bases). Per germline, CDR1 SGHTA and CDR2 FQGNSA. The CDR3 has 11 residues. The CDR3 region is CAGSLGAGYTF. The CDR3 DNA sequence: TGTGCCGGCAGTCTAGGGGCTGGCTACACCTTC.

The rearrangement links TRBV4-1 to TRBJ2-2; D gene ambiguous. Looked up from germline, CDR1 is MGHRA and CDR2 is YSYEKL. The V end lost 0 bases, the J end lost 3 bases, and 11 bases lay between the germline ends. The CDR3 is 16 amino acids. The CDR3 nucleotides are TGCGCCAGCAGCCAAGATTTTGGCACTGACACCGGGGAGCTGTTTTTT. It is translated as CASSQDFGTDTGELFF.

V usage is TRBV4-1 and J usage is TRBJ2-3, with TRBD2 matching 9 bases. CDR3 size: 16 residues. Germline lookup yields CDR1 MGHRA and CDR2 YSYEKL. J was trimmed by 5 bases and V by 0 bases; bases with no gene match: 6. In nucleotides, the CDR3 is TGCGCCAGCAGCCAAGACGCGGGGGGGCCGATAGATACGCAGTATTTT. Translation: CASSQDAGGPIDTQYF.

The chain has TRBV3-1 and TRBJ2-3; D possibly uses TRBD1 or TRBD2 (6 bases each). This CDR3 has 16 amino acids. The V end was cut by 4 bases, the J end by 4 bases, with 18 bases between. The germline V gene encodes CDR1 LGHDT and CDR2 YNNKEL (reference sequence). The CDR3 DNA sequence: TGTGCCAGCAGCCCGCCGTGGGGGCCGGGGGCAGATACGCAGTATTTT. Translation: CASSPPWGPGADTQYF.

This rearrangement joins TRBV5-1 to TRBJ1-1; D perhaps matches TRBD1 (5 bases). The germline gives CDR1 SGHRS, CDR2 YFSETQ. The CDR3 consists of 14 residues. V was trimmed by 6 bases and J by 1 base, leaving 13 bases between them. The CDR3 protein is CASTPRGENTEAFF. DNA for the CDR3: TGCGCCAGCACCCCTCGGGGGGAGAACACTGAAGCTTTCTTT.

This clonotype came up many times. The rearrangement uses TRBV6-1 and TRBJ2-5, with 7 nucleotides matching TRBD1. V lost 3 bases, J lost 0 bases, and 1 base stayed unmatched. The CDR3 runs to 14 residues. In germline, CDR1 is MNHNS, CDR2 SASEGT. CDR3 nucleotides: TGTGCCAGCAGTGAGGGACAGTACCAAGAGACCCAGTACTTC. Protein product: CASSEGQYQETQYF.

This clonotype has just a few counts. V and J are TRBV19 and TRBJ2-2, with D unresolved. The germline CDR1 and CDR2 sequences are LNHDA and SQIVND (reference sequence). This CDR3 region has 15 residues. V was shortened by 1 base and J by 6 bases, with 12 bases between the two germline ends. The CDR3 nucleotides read TGTGCCAGTAGTATAGGGTTGAGAGTTGCCGGGGAGCTGTTTTTT. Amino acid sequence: CASSIGLRVAGELFF.

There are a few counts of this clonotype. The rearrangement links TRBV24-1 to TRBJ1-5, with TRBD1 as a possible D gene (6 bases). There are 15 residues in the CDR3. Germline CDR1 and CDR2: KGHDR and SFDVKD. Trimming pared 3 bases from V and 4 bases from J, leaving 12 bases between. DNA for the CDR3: TGTGCCACCAGTGATCCCGGGACACCAAATCAGCCCCAGCATTTT. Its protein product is CATSDPGTPNQPQHF.

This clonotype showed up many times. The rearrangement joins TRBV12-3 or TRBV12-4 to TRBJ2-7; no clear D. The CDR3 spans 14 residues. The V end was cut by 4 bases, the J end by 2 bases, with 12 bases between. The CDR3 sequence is CASSYRMDPYEQYF. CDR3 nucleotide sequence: TGTGCCAGCAGTTATCGAATGGATCCCTACGAGCAGTACTTC.

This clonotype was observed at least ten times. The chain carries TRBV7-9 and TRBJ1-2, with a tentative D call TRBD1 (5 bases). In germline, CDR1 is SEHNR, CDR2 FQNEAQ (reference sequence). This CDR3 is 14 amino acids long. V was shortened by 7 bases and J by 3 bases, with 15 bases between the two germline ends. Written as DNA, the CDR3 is TGTGCCAGCAACGTTCAAGGGGTGGACTATGGCTACACCTTC. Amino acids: CASNVQGVDYGYTF.

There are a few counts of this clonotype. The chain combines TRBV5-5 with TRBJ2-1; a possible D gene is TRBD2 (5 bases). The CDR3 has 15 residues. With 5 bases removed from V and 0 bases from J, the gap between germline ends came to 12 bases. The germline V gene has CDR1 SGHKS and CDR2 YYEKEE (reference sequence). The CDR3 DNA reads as TGTGCCAGCAGTACGGGGTCCGGCTCCTACAATGAGCAGTTCTTC. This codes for CASSTGSGSYNEQFF.

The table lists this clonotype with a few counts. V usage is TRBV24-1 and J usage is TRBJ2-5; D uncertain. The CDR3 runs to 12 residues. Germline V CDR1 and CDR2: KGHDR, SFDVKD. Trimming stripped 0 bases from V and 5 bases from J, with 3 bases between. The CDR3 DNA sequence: TGTGCCACCAGTGATTTGGGCGAGACCCAGTACTTC. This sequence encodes CATSDLGETQYF.

CDR3 nucleotide sequence: TGTGCCACCAGCAGATCACCGGGACTAGCGGGGGGCCGTATGAGCACCGGGGAGCTGTTTTTT. Amino acid sequence: CATSRSPGLAGGRMSTGELFF. The rearrangement uses TRBV15 and TRBJ2-2, with 15 nucleotides matching TRBD2. Germline CDR1 and CDR2: LNHNV and YYDKDF (reference sequence). The CDR3 totals 21 residues. V dropped 2 bases and J dropped 4; count of bases not matched to a gene: 14.

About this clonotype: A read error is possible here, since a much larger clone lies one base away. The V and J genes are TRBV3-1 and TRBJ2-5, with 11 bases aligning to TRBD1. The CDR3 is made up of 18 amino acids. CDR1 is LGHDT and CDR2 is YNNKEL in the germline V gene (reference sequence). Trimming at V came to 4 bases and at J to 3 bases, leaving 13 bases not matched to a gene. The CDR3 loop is CASSRPSWTGGLEETQYF. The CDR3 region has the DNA TGTGCCAGCAGCCGCCCGTCTTGGACAGGGGGCTTGGAAGAGACCCAGTACTTC.

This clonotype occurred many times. The CDR3 region has the DNA TGCGCCAGCAGCCTCACAGTAACTGGTGACAATGAGCAGTTCTTC. Translating gives CASSLTVTGDNEQFF. The rearrangement joins TRBV5-1 to TRBJ2-1; no reliable D call. V dropped 4 bases and J dropped 5 bases, with 16 bases sitting between them. The length of the CDR3 is 15 residues. CDR1 SGHRS and CDR2 YFSETQ come from the germline V gene. The full variable domain, completed using reference TRBV5-1 and TRBJ2-1, is KAGVTQTPRYLIKTRGQQVTLSCSPISGHRSVSWYQQTPGQGLQFLFEYFSETQRNKGNFPGRFSGRQFSNSRSEMNVSTLELGDSALYLCASSLTVTGDNEQFFGPGTRLTVL.

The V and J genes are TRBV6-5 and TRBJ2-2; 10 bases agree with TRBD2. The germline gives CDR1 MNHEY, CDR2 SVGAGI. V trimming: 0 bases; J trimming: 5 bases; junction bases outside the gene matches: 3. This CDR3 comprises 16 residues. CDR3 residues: CASSYSGAGGTGELFF. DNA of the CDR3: TGTGCCAGCAGTTACTCCGGAGCGGGGGGGACCGGGGAGCTGTTTTTT.

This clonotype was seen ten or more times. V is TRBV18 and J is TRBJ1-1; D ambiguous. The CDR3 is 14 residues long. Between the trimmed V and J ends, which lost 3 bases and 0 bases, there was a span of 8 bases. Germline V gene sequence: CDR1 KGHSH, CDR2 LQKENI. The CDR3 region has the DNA TGTGCCAGCTCACCGTCCGCCTTGAACACTGAAGCTTTCTTT. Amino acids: CASSPSALNTEAFF.

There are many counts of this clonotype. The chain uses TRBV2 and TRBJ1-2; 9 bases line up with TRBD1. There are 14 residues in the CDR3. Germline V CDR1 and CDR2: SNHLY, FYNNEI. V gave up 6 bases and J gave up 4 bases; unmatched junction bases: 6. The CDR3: CASRDTDRGYGYTF. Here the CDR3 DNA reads TGTGCCAGCAGGGATACGGACAGGGGCTATGGCTACACCTTC.